The next 27 T cell receptor beta chains were all read from a single sample in a study of OX40 agonist ivuxolimab in advanced cancers. Measured with immunoSEQ multiplex PCR; TCRdb has only the in-frame clones, and not every one. Altogether some 11,000 clones are present, around 72% being singletons, with the ten largest covering less than 20%. The source was CD4+ or CD8+ T cells sorted from blood, collected in a trial of the OX40 agonist ivuxolimab. The receptors originated from an adult with an advanced solid tumor such as melanoma, head and neck, liver or kidney cancer.

In nucleotides, the CDR3 is TGTGCCAGCAGCATCCCCGATGTGCGGGAGGCCACCTACAATGAGCAGTTCTTC. This codes for CASSIPDVREATYNEQFF. The chain is built from TRBV11-3 and TRBJ2-1; TRBD2 matches at 8 bases. From germline, CDR1 is SGHNT and CDR2 YENEEA. Trimming removed 5 bases from V and 2 bases from J; junction bases left unmatched: 14. This CDR3 region has 18 residues.

The gene calls are TRBV5-6 and TRBJ2-5; D gene ambiguous. CDR1 and CDR2 (germline): SGHDT, YYEEEE. V was trimmed by 9 bases and J by 5 bases, leaving 5 bases between them. CDR3 length: 9 amino acids. CDR3 sequence (DNA): TGTGCCATCAGGGAGACCCAGTACTTC. Residues: CAIRETQYF.

V is TRBV7-6 and J is TRBJ2-7; possibly TRBD2 for D (6 bases). V lost 4 bases, J lost 5 bases, and 12 bases lay in between. Germline V gene sequence: CDR1 SGHVS, CDR2 FNYEAQ. The CDR3 totals 13 residues. CDR3 in amino acids: CASSSLSGDEQYF. In DNA, the CDR3 is TGTGCCAGCAGCTCCCTGTCGGGGGACGAGCAGTACTTC.

CDR3 protein: CASSLAPLAGRETQYF. The CDR3 DNA reads as TGTGCCAGCAGCTTAGCCCCACTAGCGGGACGAGAGACCCAGTACTTC. This chain links TRBV13 with TRBJ2-5; 10 bases are a match to TRBD2. The germline V gene encodes CDR1 PRHDT and CDR2 FYEKMQ (reference sequence). Unmatched junction bases numbered 6, after V lost 1 base and J lost 4 bases. The CDR3 has 16 amino acids.

This clone was detected only once. This chain links TRBV5-6 with TRBJ2-3; D unclear. V was clipped by 0 bases and J by 6 bases, with 8 bases between them. Per the germline V gene, CDR1 is SGHDT and CDR2 is YYEEEE. The CDR3 extends over 13 amino acids. This CDR3 is CASSLAGWDTQYF. DNA for the CDR3: TGTGCCAGCAGCTTGGCCGGGTGGGATACGCAGTATTTT.

The V call is TRBV19, the J call TRBJ2-2, with D hard to call. Trimming stripped 3 bases from V and 7 bases from J, with 3 bases between. Germline V gene data show CDR1 as LNHDA and CDR2 as SQIVND (reference sequence). There are 11 residues in the CDR3. CDR3 nucleotides: TGTGCCAGTAGTATTGGCGGGGAGCTGTTTTTT. Translating gives CASSIGGELFF. The variable domain in full, with the rest retrieved from reference TRBV19 and TRBJ2-2, is DGGITQSPKYLFRKEGQNVTLSCEQNLNHDAMYWYRQDPGQGLRLIYYSQIVNDFQKGDIAEGYSVSREKKESFPLTVTSAQKNPTAFYLCASSIGGELFFGEGSRLTVL.

The genes are TRBV15 and TRBJ2-7; D remains ambiguous. The germline gives CDR1 LNHNV, CDR2 YYDKDF (reference sequence). The V end was cut by 2 bases, the J end by 0 bases, with 11 bases between. The CDR3 runs 15 residues. Here the CDR3 reads CATSRSADSSYEQYF. Here the CDR3 DNA reads TGTGCCACCAGCAGAAGCGCCGATTCCTCCTACGAGCAGTACTTC.

The rearrangement uses TRBV5-1 and TRBJ2-7; 7 positions agree with TRBD2. The CDR3 loop spans 15 amino acids. V was clipped by 4 bases and J by 2 bases; unmatched bases: 9. The germline V gene has CDR1 SGHRS and CDR2 YFSETQ. The CDR3 here is CASSDTGGEAYEQYF. DNA of the CDR3: TGCGCCAGCAGCGACACTGGGGGGGAGGCCTACGAGCAGTACTTC. Looking up the rest from reference TRBV5-1 and TRBJ2-7 gives the full variable domain: KAGVTQTPRYLIKTRGQQVTLSCSPISGHRSVSWYQQTPGQGLQFLFEYFSETQRNKGNFPGRFSGRQFSNSRSEMNVSTLELGDSALYLCASSDTGGEAYEQYFGPGTRLTVT.

The genes are TRBV6-4 and TRBJ2-2, with 9 bases that match TRBD1. With 5 bases clipped from V and 5 bases from J, the junction kept 6 bases outside the gene matches. The CDR3 is made up of 15 amino acids. Germline CDR1 reads MRHNA; CDR2 reads SNTAGT. DNA for the CDR3: TGTGCCAGCAGTTTTGGGACAGGGACGACCGGGGAGCTGTTTTTT. Its translation is CASSFGTGTTGELFF.

This chain joins TRBV12-5 and TRBJ1-1; D call uncertain. CDR3 length: 16 amino acids. Germline CDR1 and CDR2: LGHNT and FRNRAP. V lost 0 bases, J lost 4 bases, and 15 bases lay in between. The CDR3 nucleotides are TGTGCTAGTGGTTTGGTACGGCTAGGAAGGGTCACTGAAGCTTTCTTT. Amino acids: CASGLVRLGRVTEAFF.

This chain connects TRBV6-9 to TRBJ1-3; D not certain. The length of the CDR3 is 16 residues. The ends were cut back, 5 bases at V and 1 base at J, with 15 bases in the middle. Germline CDR1 reads MNHGY; CDR2 reads SVAAGI. CDR3 in amino acids: CASSPKPLPSGNTIYF. The CDR3 nucleotides read TGTGCCAGCAGTCCGAAGCCCCTCCCGTCTGGAAACACCATATATTTT.

This CDR3 is CASSKTYGYTF. CDR3 nucleotides: TGTGCCAGCAGCAAGACCTATGGCTACACCTTC. This chain uses TRBV7-6 with TRBJ1-2, with D uncertain. This CDR3 spans 11 amino acids. The V gene lost 5 bases and the J gene lost 4 bases, with 5 bases spanning the gap. Germline V lookup: CDR1 SGHVS, CDR2 FNYEAQ. Full variable domain (missing parts from reference TRBV7-6 and TRBJ1-2): GAGVSQSPRYKVTKRGQDVALRCDPISGHVSLYWYRQALGQGPEFLTYFNYEAQQDKSGLPNDRFSAERPEGSISTLTIQRTEQRDSAMYRCASSKTYGYTFGSGTRLTVV.

There are a few counts of this clone. This chain connects TRBV9 to TRBJ2-7; 11 bases line up with TRBD2. The CDR3 is 15 amino acids. With 2 bases clipped from V and 2 bases from J, the junction kept 3 bases outside the gene matches. CDR1 SGDLS and CDR2 YYNGEE come from the germline V gene. DNA of the CDR3: TGTGCCAGCAGCGTGGGACTAGCGGACACCTACGAGCAGTACTTC. As protein: CASSVGLADTYEQYF.

The chain couples TRBV2 to TRBJ2-7; TRBD2 matches at 10 bases. With V trimmed by 3 bases and J by 0 bases, 8 bases remained unmatched. This CDR3 comprises 17 residues. Germline values: CDR1 SNHLY, CDR2 FYNNEI. CDR3 bases: TGTGCCAGCAGTGACGGACCTCTAGCGGGGGTCTCCTACGAGCAGTACTTC. It encodes CASSDGPLAGVSYEQYF.

The chain joins TRBV4-2 to TRBJ2-1; 13 positions match TRBD2. CDR3 size: 18 residues. Looked up from germline, CDR1 is LGHNA and CDR2 is YNFKEQ. J lost 7 bases, V lost 0 bases, and 9 bases had no gene match. The CDR3 sequence is CASSQEISGLAGKNEQFF. CDR3 in DNA: TGTGCCAGCAGCCAAGAGATTTCGGGACTAGCGGGAAAGAATGAGCAGTTCTTC.

This chain links TRBV7-3 with TRBJ2-2, with 7 positions matching TRBD1. The CDR3 consists of 14 residues. Per germline, CDR1 SGHTA and CDR2 FQGTGA. The ends lost 5 bases at V and 2 bases at J; junction bases unmatched: 2. The CDR3 is CASSAGGNTGELFF. Here the CDR3 DNA reads TGTGCCAGCAGCGCAGGGGGAAACACCGGGGAGCTGTTTTTT.

The rearrangement links TRBV6-5 to TRBJ2-1; 12 positions agree with TRBD1. Germline values: CDR1 MNHEY, CDR2 SVGAGI. CDR3 length: 14 residues. V was clipped by 7 bases and J by 9 bases; unmatched bases: 7. Here the CDR3 reads CASTSGTGGLEQFF. In nucleotides, the CDR3 is TGTGCCAGCACTAGCGGGACAGGGGGCCTTGAGCAGTTCTTC.

The rearrangement uses TRBV5-4 and TRBJ1-1; 7 nucleotides line up with TRBD1. The CDR3 runs to 13 residues. V lost 4 bases and J lost 4; bases outside the gene matches: 4. Germline CDR1 SGHNT, CDR2 YYREEE (reference sequence). CDR3 region: CASSPGGSTEAFF. The CDR3 DNA is TGTGCCAGCAGCCCAGGGGGGAGCACTGAAGCTTTCTTT.

The V gene is TRBV4-1, the J gene TRBJ1-4; TRBD1 matches at 9 bases. This CDR3 has 14 amino acids. J lost 8 bases, V lost 4 bases, and 5 bases had no gene match. Germline V gene lookup returns CDR1 MGHRA and CDR2 YSYEKL. The CDR3, as DNA: TGCGCCAGCAGCCCTGGACAGGGGAACGAAAAACTGTTTTTT. It encodes CASSPGQGNEKLFF.

A single count supports this clone. The chain recombines TRBV9 with TRBJ1-2, with 7 bases matching TRBD1. The CDR3 runs to 17 residues. V lost 0 bases and J lost 8; bases outside the gene matches: 16. CDR1 is SGDLS, CDR2 YYNGEE, per germline. CDR3 amino acids: CASSVAYRGPGLKGYTF. The CDR3 bases are TGTGCCAGCAGCGTAGCTTACAGGGGCCCTGGTTTAAAAGGCTACACCTTC.

The chain recombines TRBV11-2 with TRBJ1-4; 7 positions match TRBD1. Germline values: CDR1 SGHAT, CDR2 FQNNGV. V shed 5 bases, J shed 7 bases, and the junction held 10 bases outside the gene matches. The CDR3 sequence is 15 residues long. The CDR3 coding sequence is TGTGCCAGCAGCCCCCAGGGGGGCGGTGTTGAAAAACTGTTTTTT. Protein sequence: CASSPQGGGVEKLFF.

The chain couples TRBV6-4 to TRBJ2-1, with 13 bases matching TRBD2. Per the germline V gene, CDR1 is MRHNA and CDR2 is SNTAGT. This CDR3 spans 16 amino acids. V lost 3 bases, J lost 9 bases, and 8 bases stayed unmatched. The CDR3 loop is CASSDSTSGGRGEQFF. The DNA of the CDR3 is TGTGCCAGCAGTGATTCGACTAGCGGGGGGCGGGGTGAGCAGTTCTTC.

The chain carries TRBV7-2 and TRBJ1-1; tentative D call: TRBD1 (5 bases). Germline CDR1 SGHTA, CDR2 FQGNSA. CDR3 length: 12 residues. V lost 4 bases and J lost 10, with 13 bases in between. CDR3 DNA: TGTGCCAGCAGCTCCCCCGGGGGGGGAGCTTTCTTT. This gives the protein CASSSPGGGAFF.

The chain uses TRBV29-1 and TRBJ1-1, with 7 bases aligning to TRBD1. The CDR3 has 13 residues. The J segment lost 0 bases and the V segment lost 7 bases, leaving 5 bases of the junction unmatched. Germline CDR1 SQVTM, CDR2 ANQGSEA. This chain's CDR3 is CSGAGTVNTEAFF. CDR3 DNA: TGCAGCGGGGCCGGGACAGTGAACACTGAAGCTTTCTTT. Filled out from reference TRBV29-1 and TRBJ1-1, the complete variable domain reads SAVISQKPSRDICQRGTSLTIQCQVDSQVTMMFWYRQQPGQSLTLIATANQGSEATYESGFVIDKFPISRPNLTFSTLTVSNMSPEDSSIYLCSGAGTVNTEAFFGQGTRLTVV.

The chain recombines TRBV7-9 with TRBJ1-5; a possible D gene is TRBD1 (5 bases). This CDR3 is built from 15 residues. In germline, CDR1 is SEHNR, CDR2 FQNEAQ (reference sequence). Trimming took off 0 bases at V and 9 bases at J, with 15 bases between the two ends. The CDR3 sequence is CASSLAMGEPGPQHF. CDR3 in DNA: TGTGCCAGCAGCTTAGCGATGGGGGAACCGGGGCCCCAGCATTTT.

V is TRBV10-1 and J is TRBJ2-3, with TRBD2 identical over 11 bases. The CDR3 sequence is 15 residues long. Trimming cost V 8 bases and J 2 bases; bases outside gene matches: 6. Looked up from germline, CDR1 is WNHNN and CDR2 is SYGVQD (reference sequence). Here the CDR3 reads CASGGTSGNTDTQYF. CDR3 DNA sequence: TGCGCCAGCGGGGGGACTAGCGGTAACACAGATACGCAGTATTTT.

This chain links TRBV16 with TRBJ2-7; D is unresolved. From germline, CDR1 is KGHSY and CDR2 FQNENV. The CDR3 is 13 amino acids. The V gene lost 4 bases and the J gene lost 5 bases, with 12 bases spanning the gap. CDR3 residues: CASSLDRVNEQYF. CDR3 DNA: TGTGCCAGCAGCCTAGACCGCGTTAACGAGCAGTACTTC.